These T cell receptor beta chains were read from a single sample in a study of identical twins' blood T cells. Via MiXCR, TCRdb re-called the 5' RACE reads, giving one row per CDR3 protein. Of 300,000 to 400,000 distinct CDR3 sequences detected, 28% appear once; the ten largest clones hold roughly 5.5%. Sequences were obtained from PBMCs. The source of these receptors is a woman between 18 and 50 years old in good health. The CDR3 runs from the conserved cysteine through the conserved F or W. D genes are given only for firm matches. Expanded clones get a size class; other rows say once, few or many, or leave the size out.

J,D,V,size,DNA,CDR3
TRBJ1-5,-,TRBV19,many,TGTGCCAGTAGTATAGTGGGGCTCAGGCAGCCCCAGCATTTT,CASSIVGLRQPQHF
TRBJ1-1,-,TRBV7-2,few,TGTGCCAGCAGCTTAGGAGTGAGGTCAGCCGCCCTTGAAGCTTTCTTT,CASSLGVRSAALEAFF
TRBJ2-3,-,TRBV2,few,TGTGCCAGCAGCCTGGACTTTACAGATACGCAGTATTTT,CASSLDFTDTQYF
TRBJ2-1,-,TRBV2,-,TGTGCCAGCAGTGTCTATGGCAGGGGCGGTGAGCAGTTCTTC,CASSVYGRGGEQFF
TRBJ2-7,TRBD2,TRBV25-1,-,TGTGCCAGCAGTGAATTGAGGTCGGGAGGGAGCTCCTACGAGCAGTACTTC,CASSELRSGGSSYEQYF
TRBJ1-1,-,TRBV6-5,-,TGTGCCAGCGTGAGGAACACTGAAGCTTTCTTT,CASVRNTEAFF
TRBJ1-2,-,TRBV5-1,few,TGCGCCAGCAGCCCCGAATGGGACATCCTTAACTATGGCTACACCTTC,CASSPEWDILNYGYTF
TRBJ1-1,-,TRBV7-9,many,TGTGCCAGCAGTCCTAGGGGGGACACTGAAGCTTTCTTT,CASSPRGDTEAFF
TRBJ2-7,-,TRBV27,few,TGTGCCAGCAGTTATCAGGTTTCCTACGAGCAGTACTTC,CASSYQVSYEQYF
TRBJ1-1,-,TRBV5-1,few,TGCGCCAGCAGAGGAGGGATTTTTGAAGCTTTCTTT,CASRGGIFEAFF
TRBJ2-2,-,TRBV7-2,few,TGTGCCAGCAGCTTAGTATCAAGAGGTCGATCCGGGGAGCTGTTTTTT,CASSLVSRGRSGELFF
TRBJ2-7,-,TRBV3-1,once,TGTGCCAGCAGCCAAAGGCGGACAGTCTACGAGCAGTACTTC,CASSQRRTVYEQYF
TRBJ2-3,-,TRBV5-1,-,TGCGCCAGCAGCCGTCACACCGGGGGCACAGATACGCAGTATTTT,CASSRHTGGTDTQYF
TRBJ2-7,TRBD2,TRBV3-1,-,TGTGCCAGCAGCCAAGAGGGACTAGATTACGAGCAGTACTTC,CASSQEGLDYEQYF
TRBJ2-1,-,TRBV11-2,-,TGTGCCAGCAGCTGGGGCGGGTTCAATGAGCAGTTCTTC,CASSWGGFNEQFF
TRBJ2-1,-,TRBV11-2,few,TGTGCCAGCAGCACGACTACTTACAATGAGCAGTTCTTC,CASSTTTYNEQFF
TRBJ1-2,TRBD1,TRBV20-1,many,TGCAGTGCCGTCCCAGGGGGGGCGACAATCTATGGCTACACCTTC,CSAVPGGATIYGYTF
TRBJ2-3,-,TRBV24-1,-,TGTGCCACCAGTGATCCCCTGGCAGATACGCAGTATTTT,CATSDPLADTQYF
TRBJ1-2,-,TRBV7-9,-,TGTGCCAGCAGCTTAGTTTACGGACACCGAAATGGAGACTATGGCTACACCTTC,CASSLVYGHRNGDYGYTF
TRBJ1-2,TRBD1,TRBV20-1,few,TGCAGTGCTAGCGAAGCCGGGACAGGGGGTGATGGCTACACCTTC,CSASEAGTGGDGYTF
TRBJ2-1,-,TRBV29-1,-,TGCAGCGTTGAAGAGGCGGTCTCCTACAATGAGCAGTTCTTC,CSVEEAVSYNEQFF
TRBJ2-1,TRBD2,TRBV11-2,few,TGTGCCAGCAGCTTAAAATTCTATTTAGCGGGATACAATGAGCAGTTCTTC,CASSLKFYLAGYNEQFF
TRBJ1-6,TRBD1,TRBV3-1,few,TGTGCCAGCAGCCCAAGGGCAGGGACAGGGAATTCACCCCTCCACTTT,CASSPRAGTGNSPLHF
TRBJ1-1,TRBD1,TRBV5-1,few,TGTGCCAGCAGCGGTTACAGGGGGAAGGTGACTGAAGCTTTCTTT,CASSGYRGKVTEAFF
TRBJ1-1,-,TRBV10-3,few,TGTGCCATCAGTGGACAACGTTTGAACACTGAAGCTTTCTTT,CAISGQRLNTEAFF